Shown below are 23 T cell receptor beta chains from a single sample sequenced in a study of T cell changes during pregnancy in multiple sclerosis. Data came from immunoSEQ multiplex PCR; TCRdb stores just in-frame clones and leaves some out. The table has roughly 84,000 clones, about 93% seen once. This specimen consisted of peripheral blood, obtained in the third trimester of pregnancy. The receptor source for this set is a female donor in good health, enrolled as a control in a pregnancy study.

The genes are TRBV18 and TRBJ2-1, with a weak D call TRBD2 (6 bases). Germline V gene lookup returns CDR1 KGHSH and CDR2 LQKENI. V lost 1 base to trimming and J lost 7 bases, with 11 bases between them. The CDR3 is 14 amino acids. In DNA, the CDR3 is TGTGCCAGCTCACCACGGGGGGACGGGAATGAGCAGTTCTTC. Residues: CASSPRGDGNEQFF.

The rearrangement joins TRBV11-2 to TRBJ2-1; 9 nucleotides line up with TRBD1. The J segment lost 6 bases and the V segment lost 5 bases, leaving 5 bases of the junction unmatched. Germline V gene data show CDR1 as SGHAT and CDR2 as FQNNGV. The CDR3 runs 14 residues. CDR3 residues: CASSPRDRVNEQFF. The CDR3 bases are TGTGCCAGCAGCCCTAGGGACAGGGTCAATGAGCAGTTCTTC.

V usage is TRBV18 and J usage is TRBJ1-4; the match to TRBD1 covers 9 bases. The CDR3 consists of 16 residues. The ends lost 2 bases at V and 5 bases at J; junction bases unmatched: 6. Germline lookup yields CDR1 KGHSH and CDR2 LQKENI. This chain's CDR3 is CASSPFLGQGNEKLFF. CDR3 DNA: TGTGCCAGCTCACCATTCCTAGGACAGGGGAATGAAAAACTGTTTTTT.

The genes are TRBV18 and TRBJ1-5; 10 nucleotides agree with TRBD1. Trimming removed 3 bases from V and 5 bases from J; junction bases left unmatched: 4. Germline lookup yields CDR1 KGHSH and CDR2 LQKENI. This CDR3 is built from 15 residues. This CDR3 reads CASSPDRGMDQPQHF. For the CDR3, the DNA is TGTGCCAGCTCACCGGACAGGGGGATGGATCAGCCCCAGCATTTT.

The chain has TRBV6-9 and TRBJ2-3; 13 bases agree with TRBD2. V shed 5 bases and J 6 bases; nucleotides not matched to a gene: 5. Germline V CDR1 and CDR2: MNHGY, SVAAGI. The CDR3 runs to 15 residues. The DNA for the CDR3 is TGTGCCAGCAGTCCAGGACTAGCGGGAGTGGATACGCAGTATTTT. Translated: CASSPGLAGVDTQYF.

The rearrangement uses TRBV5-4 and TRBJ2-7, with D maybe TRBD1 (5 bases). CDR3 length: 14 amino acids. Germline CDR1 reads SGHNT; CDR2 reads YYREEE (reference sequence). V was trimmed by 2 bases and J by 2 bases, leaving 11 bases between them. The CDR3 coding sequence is TGTGCCAGCAGCTTTGGCTTAGGGGCCTACGAGCAGTACTTC. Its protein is CASSFGLGAYEQYF.

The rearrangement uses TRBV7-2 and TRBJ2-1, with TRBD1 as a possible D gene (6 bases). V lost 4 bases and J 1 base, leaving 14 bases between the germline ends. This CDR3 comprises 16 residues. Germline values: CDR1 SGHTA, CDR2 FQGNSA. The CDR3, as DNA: TGTGCCAGCAGCTCCACGTGGGGGCCATCCTACAATGAGCAGTTCTTC. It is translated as CASSSTWGPSYNEQFF.

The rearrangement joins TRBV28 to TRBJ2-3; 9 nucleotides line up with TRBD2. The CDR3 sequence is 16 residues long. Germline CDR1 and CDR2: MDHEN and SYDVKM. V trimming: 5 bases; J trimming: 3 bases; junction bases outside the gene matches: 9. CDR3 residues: CASSAPLAGPTDTQYF. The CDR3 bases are TGTGCCAGCAGTGCCCCGCTAGCGGGACCTACAGATACGCAGTATTTT. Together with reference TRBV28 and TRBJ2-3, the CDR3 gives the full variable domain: DVKVTQSSRYLVKRTGEKVFLECVQDMDHENMFWYRQDPGLGLRLIYFSYDVKMKEKGDIPEGYSVSREKKERFSLILESASTNQTSMYLCASSAPLAGPTDTQYFGPGTRLTVL.

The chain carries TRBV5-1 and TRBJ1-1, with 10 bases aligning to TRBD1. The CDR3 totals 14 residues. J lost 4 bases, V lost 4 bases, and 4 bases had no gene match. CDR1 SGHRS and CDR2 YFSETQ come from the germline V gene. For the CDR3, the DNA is TGCGCCAGCAGCATCGGACAGGGGGGCACTGAAGCTTTCTTT. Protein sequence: CASSIGQGGTEAFF.

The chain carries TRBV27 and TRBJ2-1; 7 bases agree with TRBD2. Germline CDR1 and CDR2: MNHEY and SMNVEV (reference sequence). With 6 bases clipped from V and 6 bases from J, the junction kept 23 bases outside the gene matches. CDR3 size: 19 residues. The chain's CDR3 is CASRVPLRAGASNVNEQFF. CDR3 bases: TGTGCCAGCAGGGTCCCCCTTAGGGCGGGAGCTTCCAATGTCAATGAGCAGTTCTTC.

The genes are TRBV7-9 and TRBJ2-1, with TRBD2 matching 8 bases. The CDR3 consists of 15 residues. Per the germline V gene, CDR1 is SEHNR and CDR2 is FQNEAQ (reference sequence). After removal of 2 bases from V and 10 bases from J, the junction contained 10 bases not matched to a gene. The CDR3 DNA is TGTGCCAGCAGCTTAAGCGCTAGCGGGCTGGGAGAGCAGTTCTTC. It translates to CASSLSASGLGEQFF. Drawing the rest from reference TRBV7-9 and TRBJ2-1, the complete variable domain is DTGVSQNPRHKITKRGQNVTFRCDPISEHNRLYWYRQTLGQGPEFLTYFQNEAQLEKSRLLSDRFSAERPKGSFSTLEIQRTEQGDSAMYLCASSLSASGLGEQFFGPGTRLTVL.

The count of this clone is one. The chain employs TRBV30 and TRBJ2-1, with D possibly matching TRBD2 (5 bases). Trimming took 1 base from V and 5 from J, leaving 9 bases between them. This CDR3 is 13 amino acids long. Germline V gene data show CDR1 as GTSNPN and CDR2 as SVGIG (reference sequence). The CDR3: CAWSGGVNNEQFF. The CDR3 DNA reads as TGTGCCTGGAGTGGGGGAGTCAACAATGAGCAGTTCTTC.

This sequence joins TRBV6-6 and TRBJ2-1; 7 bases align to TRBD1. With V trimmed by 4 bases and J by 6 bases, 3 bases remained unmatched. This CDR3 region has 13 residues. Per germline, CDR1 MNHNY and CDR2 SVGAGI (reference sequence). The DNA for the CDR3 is TGTGCCAGCAGTTGGGACAGCATCAATGAGCAGTTCTTC. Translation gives CASSWDSINEQFF.

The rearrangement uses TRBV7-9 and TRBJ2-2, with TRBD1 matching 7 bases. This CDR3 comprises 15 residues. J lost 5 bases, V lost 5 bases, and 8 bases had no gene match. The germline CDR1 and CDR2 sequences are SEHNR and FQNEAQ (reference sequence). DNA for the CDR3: TGTGCCAGCAGCATAGGGACAGACCATACCGGGGAGCTGTTTTTT. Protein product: CASSIGTDHTGELFF.

The CDR3 DNA follows: TGTGCCAGCAGCTCTGAAGAGACCCAGTACTTC. Its protein product is CASSSEETQYF. The V call is TRBV13, the J call TRBJ2-5, with D unclear. This CDR3 spans 11 amino acids. Germline values: CDR1 PRHDT, CDR2 FYEKMQ (reference sequence). V was clipped by 4 bases and J by 3 bases, with 3 bases between them. The variable domain in full, completed from reference TRBV13 and TRBJ2-5, reads AAGVIQSPRHLIKEKRETATLKCYPIPRHDTVYWYQQGPGQDPQFLISFYEKMQSDKGSIPDRFSAQQFSDYHSELNMSSLELGDSALYFCASSSEETQYFGPGTRLLVL.

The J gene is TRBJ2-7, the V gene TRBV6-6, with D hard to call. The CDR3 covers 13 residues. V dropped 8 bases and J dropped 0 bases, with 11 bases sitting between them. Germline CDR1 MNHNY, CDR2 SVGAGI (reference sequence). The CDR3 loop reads CASGTFDSYEQYF. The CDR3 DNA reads TGTGCCAGCGGCACATTCGACTCCTACGAGCAGTACTTC.

CDR3 sequence reads: CASSEGLAASYEQYF. The DNA of the CDR3 is TGTGCCAGCAGTGAGGGACTAGCGGCCTCCTACGAGCAGTACTTC. V gene TRBV2 combines with J gene TRBJ2-7; 11 bases match TRBD2. Trimming cost V 3 bases and J 0 bases; bases outside gene matches: 1. From germline, CDR1 is SNHLY and CDR2 FYNNEI. The CDR3 is made up of 15 amino acids.

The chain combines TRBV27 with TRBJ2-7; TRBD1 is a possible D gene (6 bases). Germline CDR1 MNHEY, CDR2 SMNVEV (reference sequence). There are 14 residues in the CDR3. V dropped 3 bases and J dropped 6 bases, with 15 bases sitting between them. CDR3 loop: CASSFGDKPVEQYF. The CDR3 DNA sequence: TGTGCCAGCAGTTTTGGGGACAAGCCCGTCGAGCAGTACTTC.

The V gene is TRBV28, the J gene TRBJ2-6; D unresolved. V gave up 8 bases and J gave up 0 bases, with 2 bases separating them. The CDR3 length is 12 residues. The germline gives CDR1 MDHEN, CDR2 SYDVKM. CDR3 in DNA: TGTGCCAGCCACTCTGGGGCCAACGTCCTGACTTTC. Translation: CASHSGANVLTF. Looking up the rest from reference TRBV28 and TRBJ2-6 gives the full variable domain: DVKVTQSSRYLVKRTGEKVFLECVQDMDHENMFWYRQDPGLGLRLIYFSYDVKMKEKGDIPEGYSVSREKKERFSLILESASTNQTSMYLCASHSGANVLTFGAGSRLTVL.

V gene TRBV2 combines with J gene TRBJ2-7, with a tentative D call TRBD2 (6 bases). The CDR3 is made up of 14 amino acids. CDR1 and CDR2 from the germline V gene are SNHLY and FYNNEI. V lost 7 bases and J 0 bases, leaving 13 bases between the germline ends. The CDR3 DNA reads TGTGCCAGCACCAAGCGGGTTGGCTCCTACGAGCAGTACTTC. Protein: CASTKRVGSYEQYF. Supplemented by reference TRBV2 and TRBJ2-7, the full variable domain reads EPEVTQTPSHQVTQMGQEVILRCVPISNHLYFYWYRQILGQKVEFLVSFYNNEISEKSEIFDDQFSVERPDGSNFTLKIRSTKLEDSAMYFCASTKRVGSYEQYFGPGTRLTVT.

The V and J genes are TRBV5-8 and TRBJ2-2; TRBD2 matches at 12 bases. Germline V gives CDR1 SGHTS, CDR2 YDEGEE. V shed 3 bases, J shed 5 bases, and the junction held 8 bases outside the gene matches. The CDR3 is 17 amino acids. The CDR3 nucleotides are TGTGCCAGCAGCTCCCGACTAGCGGGAGTTGGGACCGGGGAGCTGTTTTTT. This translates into CASSSRLAGVGTGELFF.

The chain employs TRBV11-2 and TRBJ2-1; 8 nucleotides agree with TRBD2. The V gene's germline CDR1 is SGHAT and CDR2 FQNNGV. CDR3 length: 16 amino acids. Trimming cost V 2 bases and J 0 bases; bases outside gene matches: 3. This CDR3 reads CASSLLAGNSYNEQFF. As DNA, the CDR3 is TGTGCCAGCAGCTTACTAGCGGGCAACTCCTACAATGAGCAGTTCTTC.

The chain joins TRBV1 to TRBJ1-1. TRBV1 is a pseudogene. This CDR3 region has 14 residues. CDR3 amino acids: CTSSQDRGGTEAFF. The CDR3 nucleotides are TGCACCAGCAGCCAAGATCGGGGTGGGACTGAAGCTTTCTTT.